Included here is one TCR beta chain sequence, with context. The CDR3 length is 14 residues. The ends were cut back, 2 bases at V and 5 bases at J, with 10 bases in the middle. Per the germline V gene, CDR1 is SEHNR and CDR2 is FQNEAQ (reference sequence). In the original processing: How many nucleated cells were present was estimated from reference gene primer amplification. The repertoire was sequenced with immunoSEQ multiplex PCR; TCRdb's copy has only in-frame clones and lacks some. V and J calls plus clone size are reproduced from that table; the DNA served to infer D and trimming. The sample lists 95,000 to 110,000 clones, around 89% occurring once. This sample is part of a study of blood T cell repertoires in COVID-19. Study context: The study drew acute and convalescent COVID-19 samples from the United States, Italy and Spain. PBMCs, B-cell-depleted T cells, or T cells were the source of the cDNA or gDNA that made up the material.

The origin of this receptor is a woman in her sixties with acute or convalescent COVID-19. The chain has TRBV7-9 and TRBJ2-1; no clear D. The sequenced sample consisted of peripheral blood. The CDR3 protein is CASSLYPVDNEQFF. CDR3 nucleotides: TGTGCCAGCAGCTTATATCCCGTAGACAATGAGCAGTTCTTC. Full variable domain (missing parts from reference TRBV7-9 and TRBJ2-1): DTGVSQNPRHKITKRGQNVTFRCDPISEHNRLYWYRQTLGQGPEFLTYFQNEAQLEKSRLLSDRFSAERPKGSFSTLEIQRTEQGDSAMYLCASSLYPVDNEQFFGPGTRLTVL.